The text below deals with one T cell receptor beta chain. From germline, CDR1 is GTSNPN and CDR2 SVGIG (reference sequence). The CDR3 totals 16 residues. The trim removed 2 bases at V and 2 bases at J, leaving 4 bases unmatched. The sample originates from a study of blood T cell repertoires in COVID-19. Generated by immunoSEQ multiplex PCR, the TCRdb table keeps only in-frame clones and is missing some. The sample lists 270,000 or so clones; about 85% were seen once. This receptor was taken from a woman aged 45-65 years who had been exposed to COVID-19. The V gene is TRBV30, the J gene TRBJ2-3, with 13 bases that match TRBD2. The specimen was PBMCs or T cells enriched from blood (not recorded which). The CDR3 sequence is CAWSLGLAGNTDTQYF. Here the CDR3 DNA reads TGTGCCTGGAGTTTGGGACTAGCGGGGAACACAGATACGCAGTATTTT.